One sample yielded the 21 T cell receptor beta chains listed below, sequenced in a study of blood T cell repertoires in COVID-19. The method was immunoSEQ multiplex PCR; TCRdb's version includes in-frame clones alone and lacks a portion of them. The sample has around 48,000 clones, about 89% seen once. The sequenced sample consisted of peripheral blood. These receptors came from a man between 60 and 70 years old with active or convalescent COVID-19.

The rearrangement uses TRBV6-1 and TRBJ1-1; no definite D call. Germline CDR1 and CDR2: MNHNS and SASEGT. Trimming pared 4 bases from V and 4 bases from J, leaving 16 bases between. The CDR3 totals 15 residues. The CDR3 bases are TGTGCCAGCAGTGGAGCCTCAGTTGGCGGCACTGAAGCTTTCTTT. Translation: CASSGASVGGTEAFF.

This clone was counted once. The genes are TRBV24-1 and TRBJ2-1, with 9 positions matching TRBD1. This CDR3 comprises 16 residues. Germline assignment: CDR1 KGHDR and CDR2 SFDVKD. The junction had 9 bases not matched to a gene; V was cut back by 4 bases and J by 6 bases. This CDR3 is CATSDPRDRARNEQFF. CDR3 in DNA: TGTGCCACCAGTGACCCCCGGGACAGGGCCCGCAATGAGCAGTTCTTC.

The chain is built from TRBV30 and TRBJ1-6; the D is unclear. Germline lookup yields CDR1 GTSNPN and CDR2 SVGIG (reference sequence). Trimming shortened V by 4 bases and J by 0 bases, and 10 bases separated the two germline ends. This CDR3 comprises 15 residues. CDR3 in DNA: TGTGCCTGGAAAGGAGATAGCTCCTATAATTCACCCCTCCACTTT. This codes for CAWKGDSSYNSPLHF.

CDR3 nucleotide sequence: TGTGCCAGCAGCGTTAATATTGGAGCGGGGGCGGAAGAGACCCAGTACTTC. The encoded protein is CASSVNIGAGAEETQYF. This rearrangement joins TRBV9 to TRBJ2-5; 8 bases are a match to TRBD2. The CDR3 is made up of 17 amino acids. V lost 2 bases, J lost 3 bases, and 12 bases stayed unmatched. Germline CDR1 is SGDLS and CDR2 is YYNGEE.

This clone showed up just once. The rearrangement uses TRBV27 and TRBJ1-5, with D possibly matching TRBD1 (6 bases). V was shortened by 6 bases and J by 4 bases, with 13 bases between the two germline ends. Germline CDR1 MNHEY, CDR2 SMNVEV (reference sequence). CDR3 length equals 14 residues. The CDR3 sequence: CASRRAGANQPQHF. The CDR3 DNA is TGTGCCAGCAGGAGGGCAGGGGCAAATCAGCCCCAGCATTTT.

The V call is TRBV10-3, the J call TRBJ1-2, with 11 bases identical to TRBD1. Unmatched junction bases numbered 13, after V lost 7 bases and J lost 3 bases. The CDR3 is 17 amino acids. Germline-derived CDR1 and CDR2 are ENHRY and SYGVKD. CDR3 amino acids: CAINRGDRGYSDYGYTF. The CDR3 DNA sequence: TGTGCCATCAACCGGGGGGACAGGGGGTATTCCGACTATGGCTACACCTTC.

The chain joins TRBV11-1 to TRBJ2-1, with 10 nucleotides matching TRBD1. The CDR3 extends over 16 amino acids. Trimming cost V 5 bases and J 4 bases; bases outside gene matches: 8. Germline CDR1 reads SGHAT; CDR2 reads FQDESV (reference sequence). In DNA form, the CDR3 reads TGTGCCAGCAGCACGACAGGGGGCCTACAATACAATGAGCAGTTCTTC. Its protein product is CASSTTGGLQYNEQFF.

The chain has TRBV5-6 and TRBJ1-1; D call uncertain. The V gene lost 1 base and the J gene lost 1 base, with 5 bases spanning the gap. Germline V gene lookup returns CDR1 SGHDT and CDR2 YYEEEE. The CDR3 spans 13 residues. The chain's CDR3 is CASSLPGNTEAFF. CDR3 DNA: TGTGCCAGCAGCTTGCCGGGGAACACTGAAGCTTTCTTT.

The chain uses TRBV5-4 and TRBJ2-2, with 7 positions matching TRBD1. Trimming removed 0 bases from V and 1 base from J; junction bases left unmatched: 0. CDR1 SGHNT and CDR2 YYREEE come from the germline V gene (reference sequence). This CDR3 has 15 amino acids. CDR3 nucleotides: TGTGCCAGCAGCTTGGGGACAGGGAACACCGGGGAGCTGTTTTTT. Translation gives CASSLGTGNTGELFF.

The chain combines TRBV6-6 with TRBJ2-5; TRBD1 matches 10 bases. V gave up 5 bases and J gave up 1 base; unmatched junction bases: 10. The CDR3 is 17 amino acids. Germline CDR1 reads MNHNY; CDR2 reads SVGAGI (reference sequence). CDR3 residues: CASSPHPTGGVQETQYF. The CDR3 DNA sequence: TGTGCCAGCAGTCCTCACCCGACAGGGGGCGTCCAAGAGACCCAGTACTTC.

This clone came up a few times. The chain has TRBV7-3 and TRBJ2-2; a possible D gene is TRBD2 (5 bases). CDR3 length equals 13 residues. Germline V gene lookup returns CDR1 SGHTA and CDR2 FQGTGA. The V end lost 6 bases, the J end lost 5 bases, and 10 bases lay between the germline ends. The CDR3 is CASSTTGTGELFF. The CDR3 bases are TGTGCCAGCAGTACGACGGGAACCGGGGAGCTGTTTTTT.

The chain uses TRBV3-1 (or the pseudogene TRBV3-2) and TRBJ1-1; a possible D gene is TRBD1 (6 bases). Germline V gene lookup returns CDR1 LGHDT and CDR2 YNNKEL (reference sequence). This CDR3 is 13 amino acids long. V was cut by 5 bases and J by 1 base, with 8 bases left in between. The CDR3 region is CASSSRGNTEAFF. CDR3 sequence (DNA): TGTGCCAGCAGCAGCAGGGGGAACACTGAAGCTTTCTTT.

The chain joins TRBV25-1 to TRBJ2-5; TRBD1 might be the D (5 bases). Germline assignment: CDR1 MGHDK and CDR2 SYGVNS. The CDR3 has 15 amino acids. V lost 4 bases, J lost 5 bases, and 17 bases lay in between. The CDR3 DNA reads TGTGCCAGCAGTGTAGGCCAGGGTTGGTGGGAGACCCAGTACTTC. The encoded protein is CASSVGQGWWETQYF.

This clone came up a few times. This chain links TRBV5-1 with TRBJ2-1; 7 positions match TRBD2. The CDR3 length is 14 residues. V was pared by 4 bases and J by 4 bases, with 5 bases of the junction left unmatched. Germline loops: CDR1 SGHRS, CDR2 YFSETQ. The CDR3 region is CASSPGLWYNEQFF. The CDR3 bases are TGCGCCAGCAGCCCGGGACTATGGTACAATGAGCAGTTCTTC.

V gene TRBV6-5 combines with J gene TRBJ2-7; 9 nucleotides match TRBD1. There are 15 residues in the CDR3. Germline CDR1 is MNHEY and CDR2 is SVGAGI. J lost 5 bases, V lost 5 bases, and 10 bases had no gene match. The CDR3 DNA sequence: TGTGCCAGCAGTCAACCGGGACAGGGTACCGACGAGCAGTACTTC. Its translation is CASSQPGQGTDEQYF.

This CDR3 is CASSTGLGDGYTF. The CDR3 DNA is TGTGCCAGCTCAACAGGGCTTGGGGATGGCTACACCTTC. V gene TRBV18 combines with J gene TRBJ1-2; TRBD1 is a possible D gene (6 bases). Trimming took off 5 bases at V and 6 bases at J, with 13 bases between the two ends. The CDR3 totals 13 residues. Germline CDR1 and CDR2: KGHSH and LQKENI.

This clone showed up just a few times. This chain uses TRBV5-1 with TRBJ1-5, with D possibly TRBD1 on 6 matching bases. Germline V gene data show CDR1 as SGHRS and CDR2 as YFSETQ. This CDR3 is 15 amino acids long. Trimming removed 0 bases at V and 5 bases at J, with 12 bases between. The CDR3 DNA follows: TGCGCCAGCAGCTTGGAAACAGGGTCATATCAGCCCCAGCATTTT. Protein: CASSLETGSYQPQHF. The full variable domain, with the rest looked up from reference TRBV5-1 and TRBJ1-5, is KAGVTQTPRYLIKTRGQQVTLSCSPISGHRSVSWYQQTPGQGLQFLFEYFSETQRNKGNFPGRFSGRQFSNSRSEMNVSTLELGDSALYLCASSLETGSYQPQHFGDGTRLSIL.

V gene TRBV6-6 combines with J gene TRBJ1-1; perhaps TRBD1 as D (5 bases). The CDR3 sequence is 13 residues long. V was trimmed by 6 bases and J by 1 base, leaving 9 bases between them. The germline gives CDR1 MNHNY, CDR2 SVGAGI (reference sequence). CDR3 DNA sequence: TGTGCCAGCAGACAGGATTGGAACACTGAAGCTTTCTTT. Its translation: CASRQDWNTEAFF.

This clone was seen just once. For the CDR3, the DNA is TGTGCCAGCAGCCAGGACAGGGTAAGCAATCAGCCCCAGCATTTT. Amino acid sequence: CASSQDRVSNQPQHF. The chain joins TRBV2 to TRBJ1-5; 8 bases map to TRBD1. The ends lost 6 bases at V and 1 base at J; junction bases unmatched: 5. Germline V gene data show CDR1 as SNHLY and CDR2 as FYNNEI. The CDR3 has 15 residues.

The V call is TRBV7-3, the J call TRBJ2-5; maybe TRBD1 (5 bases). CDR1 is SGHTA and CDR2 is FQGTGA in the germline V gene. Trimming pared 5 bases from V and 3 bases from J, leaving 13 bases between. CDR3 length: 14 residues. The CDR3 DNA reads as TGTGCCAGCAGCCCGACAGAGATTGAAGAGACCCAGTACTTC. This translates into CASSPTEIEETQYF.

This clone came up a few times. V and J are TRBV10-3 and TRBJ1-2, with D uncertain. Trimming removed 4 bases from V and 5 bases from J, with 11 bases in between. The CDR3 loop spans 13 amino acids. Germline CDR1 and CDR2: ENHRY and SYGVKD. The CDR3: CAISGQVLYGYTF. CDR3 DNA sequence: TGTGCCATCAGTGGGCAGGTTTTGTATGGCTACACCTTC.